This T cell receptor beta chain was identified during a study of blood T cell repertoires in COVID-19. Study in general: The United States, Italy and Spain were the sources of the acute and convalescent COVID-19 samples. The analysed material was cDNA or gDNA that came from T cells, B-cell-depleted T cells, or PBMCs.

Trimming stripped 4 bases from V and 8 bases from J, with 17 bases between. The CDR3 covers 15 residues. The germline gives CDR1 SGHNT, CDR2 YENEEA. In the authors' workflow: From reference gene primer amplification, estimates of nucleated cell counts were derived. Measured with immunoSEQ multiplex PCR; TCRdb has only the in-frame clones, and not every one. Clonal size and the V and J genes are those of that table, whereas D and trimming came from the DNA. The sample yields roughly 32,000 clones, more than 80% seen once. The receptor was isolated from a man in his sixties with active or convalescent COVID-19. This rearrangement joins TRBV11-3 to TRBJ2-2; D ambiguous. The material sequenced was peripheral blood. The CDR3 nucleotides are TGTGCCAGCAGCTCGAAGCTACCTTTTGCGGGGGAGCTGTTTTTT. Translation gives CASSSKLPFAGELFF.